The clone carrying this T cell receptor (beta chain) has only one observation. Its antigen is currently unknown. The sample originates from a study of identifying expanded T cells in peripheral blood. Study outcomes and limitations: Clone count variance between approximately two-week samples rose with total template count. Over two and four weeks, about 15 and 18 clones changed, versus 1.2 between replicates.

Healthy donors had no documented immune events, such as infections, while sampled. From germline, CDR1 is MNHNS and CDR2 SASEGT. Trimming stripped 7 bases from V and 1 base from J, with 10 bases between. The CDR3 extends over 13 amino acids. The table came from immunoSEQ multiplex PCR; TCRdb's copy has only in-frame clones and leaves some out. This sample yields about 81,000 clones, of which roughly 84% are seen a single time; about 18% belongs to the top ten. This sequence was found in a person aged 18 to 75 in good health. This chain connects TRBV6-1 to TRBJ1-1; D ambiguous. The specimen sequenced was blood. CDR3 region: CASTPNTNTEAFF. The CDR3 region has the DNA TGTGCCAGCACCCCAAACACGAACACTGAAGCTTTCTTT.